Following are 9 T cell receptor beta chains from one sample sequenced in a study of blood T cell repertoires in COVID-19. Method: immunoSEQ multiplex PCR; TCRdb's copy keeps in-frame clones and lacks some. The data hold about 160,000 clones, with over 70% observed a single time. The sequenced sample consisted of PBMCs or T cells enriched from blood (not recorded which). These receptors all stem from a woman in her sixties who had recovered from COVID-19.

The gene calls are TRBV7-9 and TRBJ2-7; tentative D call: TRBD1 (6 bases). Trimming took off 6 bases at V and 5 bases at J, with 14 bases between the two ends. There are 13 residues in the CDR3. Germline V lookup: CDR1 SEHNR, CDR2 FQNEAQ (reference sequence). CDR3 nucleotides: TGTGCCAGCAGGCAACAGGGTGCCCACGAGCAGTACTTC. Protein product: CASRQQGAHEQYF.

The V and J genes are TRBV25-1 and TRBJ2-5, with 9 bases lining up with TRBD1. Germline loops: CDR1 MGHDK, CDR2 SYGVNS. The CDR3 contains 15 residues. J gave up 2 bases and V 4 bases, and 5 bases lay outside the gene matches. CDR3 loop: CASSGYRGRQETQYF. In nucleotides, the CDR3 is TGTGCCAGCAGTGGATACAGGGGGCGGCAAGAGACCCAGTACTTC. Based on the CDR3 plus reference TRBV25-1 and TRBJ2-5, the full variable domain is EADIYQTPRYLVIGTGKKITLECSQTMGHDKMYWYQQDPGMELHLIHYSYGVNSTEKGDLSSESTVSRIRTEHFPLTLESARPSHTSQYLCASSGYRGRQETQYFGPGTRLLVL.

The chain couples TRBV6-5 to TRBJ2-1; no reliable D call. Germline-derived CDR1 and CDR2 are MNHEY and SVGAGI. The CDR3 is made up of 12 amino acids. Trimming removed 5 bases from V and 10 bases from J, with 12 bases in between. The CDR3 sequence: CASSRVGHEQFF. The CDR3, as DNA: TGTGCCAGCAGTCGCGTGGGCCACGAGCAGTTCTTC.

This chain links TRBV5-4 with TRBJ1-2; TRBD1 matches at 8 bases. The germline V gene encodes CDR1 SGHNT and CDR2 YYREEE (reference sequence). This CDR3 comprises 14 residues. J gave up 2 bases and V 4 bases, and 4 bases lay outside the gene matches. The CDR3 nucleotides are TGTGCCAGCAGCCAGGGACAGGCGAACTATGGCTACACCTTC. It codes for CASSQGQANYGYTF.

The gene calls are TRBV5-1 and TRBJ1-2, with 12 bases fitting TRBD1. Losses at the gene ends were 4 bases for V and 8 bases for J; bases not matched to a gene: 9. This CDR3 comprises 15 residues. Germline CDR1 and CDR2: SGHRS and YFSETQ. As DNA, the CDR3 is TGCGCCAGCAGCCTGCTTCGGGACAGGGGGCGCGGCTACACCTTC. Translating it yields CASSLLRDRGRGYTF.

This clone was recorded at least ten times. This CDR3 reads CASSRRANPGEKLFF. CDR3 DNA sequence: TGTGCCAGTAGCCGACGTGCGAACCCCGGGGAAAAACTGTTTTTT. This sequence joins TRBV19 and TRBJ1-4; D gene uncertain. The CDR3 is made up of 15 amino acids. Germline V gene lookup returns CDR1 LNHDA and CDR2 SQIVND (reference sequence). V gave up 6 bases and J gave up 8 bases, with 19 bases separating them.

The table lists this clone with a count of one. The CDR3 DNA sequence: TGTGCCAGTAAGCCGGGACAGGGAGGCCAGCCCCAGCATTTT. Translating it yields CASKPGQGGQPQHF. The V call is TRBV19, the J call TRBJ1-5; 9 nucleotides agree with TRBD1. The CDR3 loop spans 14 amino acids. Trimming cost V 7 bases and J 7 bases; bases outside gene matches: 8. Germline V gene lookup returns CDR1 LNHDA and CDR2 SQIVND (reference sequence).

This chain uses TRBV4-1 with TRBJ2-3, with 11 bases aligning to TRBD2. This CDR3 region has 19 residues. Trimming removed 0 bases from V and 1 base from J; junction bases left unmatched: 9. CDR1 and CDR2 (germline): MGHRA, YSYEKL. CDR3 in amino acids: CASSQEGPLAGVRTDTQYF. As DNA, the CDR3 is TGCGCCAGCAGCCAAGAGGGACCACTAGCGGGGGTTCGCACAGATACGCAGTATTTT.

The genes are TRBV10-1 and TRBJ2-7; TRBD1 is a possible D gene (5 bases). The V and J ends lost 8 bases and 2 bases respectively, with 16 bases between them. Germline V gives CDR1 WNHNN, CDR2 SYGVQD (reference sequence). The CDR3 consists of 14 residues. The CDR3 spells CASSTTGAPYEQYF. DNA of the CDR3: TGCGCCAGCTCTACGACTGGGGCTCCCTACGAGCAGTACTTC.